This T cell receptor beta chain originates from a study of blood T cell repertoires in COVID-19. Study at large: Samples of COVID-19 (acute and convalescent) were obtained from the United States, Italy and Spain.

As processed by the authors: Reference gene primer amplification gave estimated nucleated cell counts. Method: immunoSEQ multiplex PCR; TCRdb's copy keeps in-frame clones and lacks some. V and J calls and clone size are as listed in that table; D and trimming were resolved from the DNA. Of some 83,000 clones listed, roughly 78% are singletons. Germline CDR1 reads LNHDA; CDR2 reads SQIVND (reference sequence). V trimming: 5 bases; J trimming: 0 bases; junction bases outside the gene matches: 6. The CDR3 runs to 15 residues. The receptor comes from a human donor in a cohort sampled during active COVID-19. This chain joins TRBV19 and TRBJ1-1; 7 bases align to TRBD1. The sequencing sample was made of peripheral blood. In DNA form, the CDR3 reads TGTGCCAGTAGTCGAACCGGGACAGTGAACACTGAAGCTTTCTTT. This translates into CASSRTGTVNTEAFF.